This entry is about one T cell receptor beta chain. Its target is unknown. A read error may explain this, as a much larger clone is one base away. The data were taken from a study of blood T cells in healthy people across ages. Combining a sample-barcoded 5' primer with a J-beta primer mix, a second PCR ran for roughly 7 to 11 cycles. CDR3-containing paired-end reads numbering at least 3 million came from each sample. TCRdb reprocessed the 5' RACE reads via MiXCR and lists one record per CDR3 protein. Altogether almost 800,000 distinct CDR3 sequences are present, nearly 60% being singletons, with the ten largest covering roughly 22%. General study findings and limits: CMV status of donors was unknown, possibly confounding expanded clonotype changes. More naive CD4+ cells and higher diversity marked long-lived donors relative to aged donors.

Germline V gene lookup returns CDR1 DFQATT and CDR2 SNEGSKA (reference sequence). The length of the CDR3 is 13 residues. V lost 7 bases to trimming and J lost 9 bases; unmatched junction nucleotides: 9. This TCR was sampled from a man aged 25-45 years in good health. Input material: blood. The gene calls are TRBV20-1 and TRBJ2-1; TRBD2 aligns across 10 bases. This CDR3 reads CSGLAGVIIEQFF. As DNA, the CDR3 is TGCAGTGGGCTAGCGGGAGTAATAATTGAGCAGTTCTTC.